These 10 T cell receptor beta chains were sequenced from one sample in a study of blood T cell repertoires in COVID-19. Clones were read by immunoSEQ multiplex PCR, and TCRdb kept only the in-frame ones, dropping some. The sample lists roughly 220,000 clones; 84% were seen once. Material for sequencing was peripheral blood. Receptors were obtained from a man aged 25 to 40 with active or convalescent COVID-19.

Here the CDR3 DNA reads TGTGCCACCAGCAGAGACCCGACAGGATCGGCCGAGCAGTACTTC. Translating it yields CATSRDPTGSAEQYF. V gene TRBV15 combines with J gene TRBJ2-7; TRBD1 might be the D (6 bases). Trimming removed 0 bases at V and 6 bases at J, with 15 bases between. The germline V gene encodes CDR1 LNHNV and CDR2 YYDKDF (reference sequence). The CDR3 has 15 residues.

The chain is built from TRBV7-3 and TRBJ2-1, with a weak D call TRBD2 (5 bases). Germline V gene data show CDR1 as SGHTA and CDR2 as FQGTGA. Trimming took off 2 bases at V and 7 bases at J, with 15 bases between the two ends. The CDR3 sequence is 15 residues long. Here the CDR3 reads CASSLEGLRLNEQFF. The CDR3 region has the DNA TGTGCCAGCAGCTTAGAGGGCCTTAGGTTGAATGAGCAGTTCTTC.

This chain uses TRBV24-1 with TRBJ2-2; 10 nucleotides align to TRBD1. The CDR3 contains 16 residues. Germline CDR1 reads KGHDR; CDR2 reads SFDVKD. V trimming: 1 base; J trimming: 5 bases; junction bases outside the gene matches: 3. The DNA for the CDR3 is TGTGCCACCAGTGATTTCGCGGGACAGGGGACCGGGGAGCTGTTTTTT. This codes for CATSDFAGQGTGELFF.

CDR3 sequence (DNA): TGCGCCAGCACCTTACAGCAAAACACCGGGGAGCTGTTTTTT. Translating gives CASTLQQNTGELFF. The J gene is TRBJ2-2, the V gene TRBV5-1; D ambiguous. Trimming stripped 6 bases from V and 2 bases from J, with 11 bases between. This CDR3 region has 14 residues. The germline CDR1 and CDR2 sequences are SGHRS and YFSETQ.

This clone was seen a handful of times. The chain employs TRBV6-6 and TRBJ1-6; D gene uncertain. CDR1 and CDR2 (germline): MNHNY, SVGAGI (reference sequence). Trimming removed 6 bases at V and 7 bases at J, with 7 bases between. The CDR3 runs to 12 residues. The CDR3 sequence: CASSGLNSPLHF. CDR3 bases: TGTGCCAGCAGCGGGTTAAATTCACCCCTCCACTTT.

This sequence joins TRBV28 and TRBJ1-1; D call uncertain. Germline CDR1 MDHEN, CDR2 SYDVKM. CDR3 length equals 11 residues. The V and J ends lost 6 bases and 10 bases respectively, with 12 bases between them. The CDR3 spells CASSQYLGAFF. The CDR3 nucleotides are TGTGCCAGCAGCCAATACCTCGGAGCTTTCTTT.

This clone was picked up a small number of times. The rearrangement uses TRBV6-6 and TRBJ2-5, with 10 bases that match TRBD2. Germline lookup yields CDR1 MNHNY and CDR2 SVGAGI (reference sequence). The CDR3 is 15 residues long. V lost 4 bases to trimming and J lost 5 bases; unmatched junction nucleotides: 7. CDR3 nucleotides: TGTGCCAGCAGTTCCCTAGCGGGAGCCCGTGAGACCCAGTACTTC. Protein sequence: CASSSLAGARETQYF.

The rearrangement links TRBV30 to TRBJ2-7; a possible D gene is TRBD2 (6 bases). CDR3 length equals 17 residues. CDR1 is GTSNPN, CDR2 SVGIG, per germline (reference sequence). Trimming took 4 bases from V and 7 from J, leaving 29 bases between them. The CDR3 protein is CAWKTAGILRMDGEQYF. CDR3 sequence (DNA): TGTGCCTGGAAAACGGCGGGGATTCTACGAATGGACGGGGAGCAGTACTTC.

V gene TRBV6-1 combines with J gene TRBJ1-1; weak D call: TRBD1 (6 bases). The CDR3 totals 14 residues. Germline V lookup: CDR1 MNHNS, CDR2 SASEGT. The ends were cut back, 2 bases at V and 6 bases at J, with 13 bases in the middle. CDR3 sequence reads: CASSERGGGAEAFF. CDR3 nucleotide sequence: TGTGCCAGCAGTGAAAGGGGAGGGGGGGCTGAAGCTTTCTTT.

The chain joins TRBV30 to TRBJ2-2; TRBD1 matches 11 bases. Trimming at V came to 8 bases and at J to 6 bases, leaving 5 bases not matched to a gene. This CDR3 has 13 residues. Germline V gene data show CDR1 as GTSNPN and CDR2 as SVGIG (reference sequence). The CDR3, as DNA: TGTGCCACCCCGGGACAGGGGGCCGGGGAGCTGTTTTTT. It yields the protein CATPGQGAGELFF.